The sequence of this T cell receptor beta chain was determined in a study of regulatory dendritic cells for organ transplantation (TCRdb year 2017). For the wider study: Before and after allostimulation with regulatory or mature dendritic cells, TCRbeta repertoires were sequenced from sorted naive and memory CD4+ and CD8+ T cells.

FACS was used to sort CD4+ or CD8+ cells into naive T cells, defined as CD45RA+, and memory T cells, defined as CD45RO+. T cells for TCR sequencing came from a couple of healthy control subjects. Unstimulated sorted T cell subsets served as baseline controls for the mixed lymphocyte reactions. The Qiagen DNeasy Blood & Tissue Kit was used to extract genomic DNA. What the work shows at the level of the full study, not this receptor alone: Of the resting subsets, memory CD8+ T cells had the largest number of alloreactive TCR clonotypes. Sequencing was done in only a couple of subjects, and the authors reported considerable heterogeneity between individuals in the alloreactive memory CD8+ T cell pool. Highly diverse repertoires were observed in naive CD4+ and CD8+ T cells, whereas lower diversity was observed in memory cells, and the most oligoclonal repertoires were found in memory CD8+ cells. In both subjects, allostimulation led to expansion of memory CD8+ clones, although regulatory dendritic cells appeared to cause more limited expansion than mature dendritic cells did.

The TCRbeta CDR3 regions were amplified in a multiplexed two-step PCR with Vbeta-specific forward primers and Jbeta-specific reverse primers. The TCRbeta libraries were sequenced on an Illumina instrument via the immunoSEQ service. The published analysis was carried out like this. V, D and J genes were assigned using IMGT annotation, and counts were corrected for multiplex PCR bias using synthetic CDR3 analogues. In the immunoSEQ Analyzer, repertoire clonality was calculated as one minus normalized Shannon entropy. Whether a clone counted as expanded was decided by Fisher's exact test with Benjamini-Hochberg false discovery rate control and a two-tailed cutoff of P<0.01. As stored in TCRdb, this immuneACCESS dataset retains in-frame rearrangements with V and J assigned. A fraction of the clones does not appear; measured against another copy, unresolved V genes explain less than half of the discrepancy, and the remainder lacks a known reason. Clone size and V and J calls were adopted from that table, with D and trimming inferred from the DNA. Within this sample are 30,000 to 40,000 clones, with about 89% of them counted one time only. The ten largest account for 0.055% to 0.075% of the sample.

Inclusive of the bounding cysteine and phenylalanine, the CDR3 is 14 residues long. The CDR3 DNA has 42 bases and is translated from base 1. Worth noting for this clone: What this receptor recognizes is not known. It has no much larger one-base neighbor in the sample; base qualities were not kept.

Sequencing input: naive CD4+ T cells from blood. The intended sense of this specimen's cell subset or site label: CD45RA+ naive T cells. Here the chain combines TRBV21-1 and TRBJ1-1. TRBV21-1 is an annotated pseudogene. The source of this sequence is a human donor in good health. The base sequence is TGTGCCAGCAGCAAAGGCCCAGCGGGCCTTGAAGCTTTCTTT. This sequence encodes CASSKGPAGLEAFF.